This entry features one T cell receptor (beta chain) sequence. Its specificity is unknown. The sample is drawn from a study of beta chain features in type 1 diabetes. Blood was collected once per donor into heparin, averaging around 120 mL. Cell sorting via CD45RO/CCR7/CD25/CD127/CD95/CD27 was performed to obtain CD4+ naive, central memory, regulatory and stem cell-like memory cells. CDR1 is LNHDA, CDR2 SQIVND, per germline (reference sequence). The V segment lost 6 bases and the J segment 6 bases; nucleotides outside the gene matches: 6. This CDR3 region has 14 residues. Every isolated RNA sample was fully reverse transcribed, so sequencing captured expressed TCRB transcripts. Profiled with immunoSEQ multiplex PCR; TCRdb holds only in-frame clones, not every one. The sample includes roughly 250,000 clones, just over 20% seen only once; the top ten take 0.028%. Findings of the study overall: For Type 1 diabetes patients, all four CD4+ subsets carried TCRB CDR3s that were moderately but significantly shorter.

The sample was naive CD4+ T cells from blood. The clonotype was recovered from a woman aged 40-49 years with type 1 diabetes. The chain has TRBV19 and TRBJ2-1, with 9 bases that match TRBD1. The CDR3 spells CASRGQGTGNEQFF. The CDR3 bases are TGTGCCAGTAGGGGACAGGGTACGGGCAATGAGCAGTTCTTC. The whole variable domain, filled in from reference TRBV19 and TRBJ2-1, reads DGGITQSPKYLFRKEGQNVTLSCEQNLNHDAMYWYRQDPGQGLRLIYYSQIVNDFQKGDIAEGYSVSREKKESFPLTVTSAQKNPTAFYLCASRGQGTGNEQFFGPGTRLTVL.